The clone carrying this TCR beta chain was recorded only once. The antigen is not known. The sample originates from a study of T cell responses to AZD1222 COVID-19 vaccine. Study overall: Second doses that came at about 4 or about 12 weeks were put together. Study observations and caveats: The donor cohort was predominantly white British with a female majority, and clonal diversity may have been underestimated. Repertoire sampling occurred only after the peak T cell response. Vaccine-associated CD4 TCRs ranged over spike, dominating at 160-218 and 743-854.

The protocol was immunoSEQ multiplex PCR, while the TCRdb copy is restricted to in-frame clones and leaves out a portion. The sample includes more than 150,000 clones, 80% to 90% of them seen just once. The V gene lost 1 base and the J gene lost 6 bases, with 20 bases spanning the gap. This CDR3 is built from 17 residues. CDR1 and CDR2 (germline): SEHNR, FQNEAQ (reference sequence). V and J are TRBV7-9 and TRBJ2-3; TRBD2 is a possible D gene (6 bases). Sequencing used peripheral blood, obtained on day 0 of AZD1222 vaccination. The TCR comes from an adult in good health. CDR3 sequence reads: CASSLVFGGSPRDTQYF. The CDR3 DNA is TGTGCCAGCAGCTTAGTGTTTGGAGGGTCACCACGGGATACGCAGTATTTT.